This is a list of T cell receptor beta chains from one sample in a study of T cells in Graves' hyperthyroidism and ophthalmopathy. TCRdb analysed the multiplex PCR reads with MiXCR anew, one entry per CDR3 protein. The sample consists of hundreds of thousands of distinct CDR3 sequences, 14% of them appearing once. The sample consisted of blood. The receptor set was obtained from a woman in her late teens or twenties with Graves' hyperthyroidism. Each CDR3 is given with its conserved first and last residue. Fields, in order: CDR3 length, V gene, J gene, D gene, clone size, CDR3 DNA, CDR3 protein. D genes are given only for firm matches. Size tells how often a clone was seen (once, few, many) or the class of an expanded clone, and some rows leave it out.

14	TRBV7-3	TRBJ2-7	TRBD2	.	TGTGCCAGCAGCTTAGGGACTAGCGGGAGCAAGCAGTACTTC	CASSLGTSGSKQYF
18	TRBV6-6	TRBJ2-5	TRBD2	few	TGTGCCAGCAGTTACCGCACTAGCGGGAGGGCCTCCAGAGAGACCCAGTACTTC	CASSYRTSGRASRETQYF
16	TRBV7-9	TRBJ1-1	.	many	TGTGCCAGCAGCCCAGGGTGGGGGCGCGAGGGCACTGAAGCTTTCTTT	CASSPGWGREGTEAFF
15	TRBV18	TRBJ2-7	TRBD2	many	TGTGCCAGCTCAACGACTAGCGGGAGTACATACGAGCAGTACTTC	CASSTTSGSTYEQYF
15	TRBV25-1	TRBJ1-1	.	.	TGTGCCAGCAGTCCGCGTGAGAGGGAACACACTGAAGCTTTCTTT	CASSPREREHTEAFF
18	TRBV20-1	TRBJ2-1	.	many	TGCAGTGCTTCCTATTGGCAGCAGAAAATCCAAGGTGAGAATGAGCAGTTCTTC	CSASYWQQKIQGENEQFF
13	TRBV2	TRBJ2-7	TRBD1	.	TGTGCCAGCACCCAGACAGGGCGCGACGAGCAGTACTTC	CASTQTGRDEQYF
14	TRBV30	TRBJ1-3	.	.	TGTGCCTGGAGCCGGGACACCTCTGGAAACACCATATATTTT	CAWSRDTSGNTIYF
14	TRBV28	TRBJ2-7	.	many	TGTGCCAGCAGTCACGACAGGTTTCTCTACGAGCAGTACTTC	CASSHDRFLYEQYF
16	TRBV4-3	TRBJ2-1	.	.	TGCGCCAGCAGCCAAGACGCGACTAGCTCCTACAATGAGCAGTTCTTC	CASSQDATSSYNEQFF
17	TRBV30	TRBJ1-5	TRBD1	many	TGTGCCTGGAGTCCGTTGGGACAGCCTAATAGCAATCAGCCCCAGCATTTT	CAWSPLGQPNSNQPQHF
15	TRBV6-2/TRBV6-3	TRBJ2-7	.	.	TGTGCCAGCAGTGACTTCCTGGACATACCGTGGGAGCAGTACTTC	CASSDFLDIPWEQYF
13	TRBV30	TRBJ2-2	.	many	TGTGCCTGGAGTGGACAGAACACCGGGGAGCTGTTTTTT	CAWSGQNTGELFF
16	TRBV9	TRBJ2-3	TRBD2	.	TGTGCCGCGTGGAGGGGACTAGCGGGACCTCTAGATACGCAGTATTTT	CAAWRGLAGPLDTQYF
15	TRBV20-1	TRBJ2-1	.	many	TGCAGTGCTAGAGATACCCGGGACTCCTACAATGAGCAGTTCTTC	CSARDTRDSYNEQFF
14	TRBV3-1	TRBJ2-5	TRBD1	.	TGTGCCAGCAGCCCACAGACAGGGAGTGAGACCCAGTACTTC	CASSPQTGSETQYF
14	TRBV11-2	TRBJ2-3	TRBD2	many	TGTGCCAGCAACGAGGGGCGGGAGGTAGATACGCAGTATTTT	CASNEGREVDTQYF
15	TRBV12-3/TRBV12-4	TRBJ2-7	.	many	TGTGCCAGCAGTTCCACTTCGGATTATTCCTACGAGCAGTACTTC	CASSSTSDYSYEQYF
14	TRBV15	TRBJ2-3	TRBD2	.	TGTGCCACCAGCAGTAGCGGGAGGGCCGATACGCAGTATTTT	CATSSSGRADTQYF
13	TRBV12-3/TRBV12-4	TRBJ1-1	TRBD1	many	TGTGCCAGCAAACAGGGGACAGGCACTGAAGCTTTCTTT	CASKQGTGTEAFF
15	TRBV20-1	TRBJ2-3	TRBD2	few	TGCAGTGCTATCCTAGCGGGGTCTAGCACAGATACGCAGTATTTT	CSAILAGSSTDTQYF
18	TRBV7-9	TRBJ2-7	TRBD2	.	TGTGCCAGCAGCCAGCGGGGGACTAGCGGGAGGAGAACCCACGAGCAGTACTTC	CASSQRGTSGRRTHEQYF
16	TRBV4-3	TRBJ2-4	TRBD1	.	TGCGCCAGCAGCCAAGGGTTACAGGGGGCAAAAAACATTCAGTACTTC	CASSQGLQGAKNIQYF
14	TRBV18	TRBJ2-3	.	many	TGTGCCAGCTCACCACGGGCTAGTCCAGATACGCAGTATTTT	CASSPRASPDTQYF
12	TRBV24-1	TRBJ2-1	.	.	TGTGCCACCGCGATCTGGCATCATGAGCAGTTCTTC	CATAIWHHEQFF
13	TRBV6-1	TRBJ2-2	.	many	TGTGCCAGCTGCGAGGGGGACACCGGGGAGCTGTTTTTT	CASCEGDTGELFF
14	TRBV6-2/TRBV6-3	TRBJ1-5	.	many	TGTGCCAGCAGTTACGGAGGGGGAAATCAGCCCCAGCATTTT	CASSYGGGNQPQHF
16	TRBV20-1	TRBJ2-3	TRBD2	.	TGCAGTGCAGCCAGACTAGCGGGAGAGAGCACAGATACGCAGTATTTT	CSAARLAGESTDTQYF
14	TRBV11-2	TRBJ2-1	.	few	TGTGCCAGCAGCTTAGTTTCACGGGGAGGTGAGCAGTTCTTC	CASSLVSRGGEQFF
14	TRBV18	TRBJ2-2	.	many	TGTGCCAGCTCACCTAGACCTGGTTCCGGGGAGCTGTTTTTT	CASSPRPGSGELFF
13	TRBV6-2/TRBV6-3	TRBJ2-7	.	many	TGTGCCAGCCAACGCGCAGGGGCCCACGAGCAGTACTTC	CASQRAGAHEQYF
16	TRBV11-2	TRBJ1-3	.	many	TGTGCCAGCAGCTCACACCTATCCCTGGAGGGAAACACCATATATTTT	CASSSHLSLEGNTIYF
14	TRBV6-5	TRBJ2-7	.	many	TGTGCCAGCAGTTACAGACAGCAATCCTACGAGCAGTACTTC	CASSYRQQSYEQYF
14	TRBV30	TRBJ2-7	.	many	TGTGCCTGGTCTCACCGGGCTGCTTACTACGAGCAGTACTTC	CAWSHRAAYYEQYF
15	TRBV18	TRBJ2-2	TRBD1	.	TGTGCCGGCTCACCAACAACAGGGGTCACCGGGGAGCTGTTTTTT	CAGSPTTGVTGELFF
13	TRBV7-3	TRBJ2-2	.	.	TGTGCCAGCAGCTCTACCGGGTCCGGGGAGCTGTTTTTT	CASSSTGSGELFF
14	TRBV7-2	TRBJ2-1	.	.	TGTGCCAGCAGGGCGACACCCATTAACAATGAGCAGTTCTTC	CASRATPINNEQFF
16	TRBV6-1	TRBJ1-2	.	many	TGTGCCAGCAGTGAACCACGGGCCACAGGGAACTATGGCTACACCTTC	CASSEPRATGNYGYTF
16	TRBV7-2	TRBJ1-5	TRBD1	.	TGTGCCAGCAGTTTATTCCTTGGACAGGGGTATCAGCCCCAGCATTTT	CASSLFLGQGYQPQHF
15	TRBV2	TRBJ1-5	TRBD1	many	TGTGCCAGCAGTAGGGACAGTTATAGCAATCAGCCCCAGCATTTT	CASSRDSYSNQPQHF
18	TRBV4-1	TRBJ2-5	TRBD2	few	TGCGCCAGCAGCCAAGTTGCGCCCGTGACTAGCGGGACGGAGACCCAGTACTTC	CASSQVAPVTSGTETQYF
16	TRBV30	TRBJ1-5	.	many	TGTGCCTGGAGTGGCGGAACTAGCGGGGGCAATCAGCCCCAGCATTTT	CAWSGGTSGGNQPQHF
16	TRBV6-1	TRBJ2-1	.	.	TGTGCCAGCAGTTCTCTGGGGAGCCAGGGCAATAATGAGCAGTTCTTC	CASSSLGSQGNNEQFF
15	TRBV27	TRBJ2-1	TRBD2	.	TGTGCCAGCAGTTTTTCGGCGGGAGTGGGCAATGAGCAGTTCTTC	CASSFSAGVGNEQFF
14	TRBV7-9	TRBJ2-7	.	many	TGTGCCAGCAGCCAACCGACAGACCCCTACGAGCAGTACTTC	CASSQPTDPYEQYF